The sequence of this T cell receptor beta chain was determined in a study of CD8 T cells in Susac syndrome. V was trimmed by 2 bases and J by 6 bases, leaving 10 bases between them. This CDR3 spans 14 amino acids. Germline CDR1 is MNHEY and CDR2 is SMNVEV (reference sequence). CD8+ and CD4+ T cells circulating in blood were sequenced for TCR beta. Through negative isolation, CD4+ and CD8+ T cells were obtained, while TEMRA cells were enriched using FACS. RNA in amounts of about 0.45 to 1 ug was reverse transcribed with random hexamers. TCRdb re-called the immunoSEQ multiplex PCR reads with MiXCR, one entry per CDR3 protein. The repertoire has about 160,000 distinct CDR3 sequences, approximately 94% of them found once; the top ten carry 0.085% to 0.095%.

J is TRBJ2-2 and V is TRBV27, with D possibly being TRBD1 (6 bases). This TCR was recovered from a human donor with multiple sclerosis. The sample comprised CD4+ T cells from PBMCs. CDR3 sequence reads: CASSLHGGPGELFF. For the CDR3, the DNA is TGTGCCAGCAGTTTACATGGGGGCCCCGGGGAGCTGTTTTTT.